Below, 23 T cell receptor beta chains from the same sample are listed, as sequenced in a study of naive and memory T cell subsets. Two oligonucleotides, mixed equimolar, formed the beta constant-region primer covering TRBC1 and TRBC2. Four rounds of PCR amplified the ligated cDNA using nested alpha and beta constant-region primers plus SP2. TCRdb itself ran the UMI-ligation and nested PCR reads through MiXCR, one entry per CDR3 protein. Of about 23,000 distinct CDR3 sequences listed, roughly 10% were seen once; the top ten hold 22%. The sample comprised central memory CD8+ T cells from blood. The receptors here all came from a human donor in good health.

This clonotype was seen at least ten times. The DNA for the CDR3 is TGTGCCACCAGCACTGGCCAGGACTTTTACAATGAGCAGTTCTTC. Protein product: CATSTGQDFYNEQFF. V and J are TRBV15 and TRBJ2-1; a weak D match, TRBD2 (5 bases). This CDR3 comprises 15 residues. Germline V CDR1 and CDR2: LNHNV, YYDKDF (reference sequence). Trimming removed 4 bases from V and 4 bases from J, with 14 bases in between.

This clonotype was seen many times. The rearrangement uses TRBV25-1 and TRBJ2-3; tentatively, D is TRBD1 or TRBD2 (5 bases each). The V gene's germline CDR1 is MGHDK and CDR2 SYGVNS. With 6 bases removed from V and 2 bases from J, the gap between germline ends came to 12 bases. There are 14 residues in the CDR3. CDR3 loop: CASSAGASTDTQYF. In DNA form, the CDR3 reads TGTGCCAGCAGCGCCGGGGCGTCCACAGATACGCAGTATTTT.

This rearrangement joins TRBV6-5 to TRBJ2-7; 10 bases map to TRBD2. Trimming at V came to 5 bases and at J to 2 bases, leaving 6 bases not matched to a gene. Germline CDR1 and CDR2: MNHEY and SVGAGI. CDR3 length: 15 amino acids. The CDR3 coding sequence is TGTGCCAGCAGTCAAGTAGCGGGAGGCGCCTACGAGCAGTACTTC. Translated: CASSQVAGGAYEQYF.

This clonotype came up many times. The chain recombines TRBV4-1 with TRBJ2-1; TRBD1 agrees at 8 bases. Germline V lookup: CDR1 MGHRA, CDR2 YSYEKL. J lost 8 bases, V lost 4 bases, and 13 bases had no gene match. The CDR3 covers 16 residues. The CDR3 DNA is TGCGCCAGCAGCCCAGGTGACAGGGGAAGTGTCGATGAGCAGTTCTTC. This gives the protein CASSPGDRGSVDEQFF.

V is TRBV6-2 or TRBV6-3 and J is TRBJ2-7; perhaps TRBD2 as D (6 bases). Trimming shortened V by 6 bases and J by 7 bases, and 13 bases separated the two germline ends. Germline V gives CDR1 MNHEY, CDR2 SVGEGT. This CDR3 comprises 12 residues. DNA of the CDR3: TGTGCCAGCAGGTCCGGGAGCGAAGAGCAGTACTTC. Amino acid sequence: CASRSGSEEQYF.

This clonotype came up many times. The chain is built from TRBV27 and TRBJ1-1; the D gene is possibly TRBD1 (5 bases). Trimming left V 3 bases short and J 3 bases short, with 11 bases between. The CDR3 is 14 residues long. Germline CDR1 and CDR2: MNHEY and SMNVEV (reference sequence). The CDR3 DNA sequence: TGTGCCAGCAGTTTGCGGGGGGAATACACTGAAGCTTTCTTT. Amino acids: CASSLRGEYTEAFF.

This clonotype turned up a few times. The chain links TRBV12-3 or TRBV12-4 to TRBJ2-7; D uncertain. The CDR3 is 14 residues long. V was shortened by 5 bases and J by 7 bases, with 18 bases between the two germline ends. The CDR3 sequence: CASSLFWLPREQYF. In DNA, the CDR3 is TGTGCCAGCAGTCTTTTTTGGCTTCCTAGAGAGCAGTACTTC.

This clonotype rates as medium-sized (0.01 to 0.1%). The rearrangement links TRBV6-4 to TRBJ2-3; D is uncertain. There are 14 residues in the CDR3. In germline, CDR1 is MRHNA, CDR2 SNTAGT. With 4 bases removed from V and 4 bases from J, the gap between germline ends came to 12 bases. The CDR3 region has the DNA TGTGCCAGCAGTGGGAGTCCTGGGGCAGATACGCAGTATTTT. Protein: CASSGSPGADTQYF.

The V and J genes are TRBV27 and TRBJ1-1; D is ambiguous. V dropped 3 bases and J dropped 5 bases, with 13 bases sitting between them. The CDR3 extends over 14 amino acids. Germline CDR1 MNHEY, CDR2 SMNVEV (reference sequence). CDR3 sequence (DNA): TGTGCCAGCAGTTTGGGGTTTTCTCGGACTGAAGCTTTCTTT. It is translated as CASSLGFSRTEAFF.

This clonotype came up many times. The chain couples TRBV3-1 to TRBJ2-1; 7 nucleotides agree with TRBD2. CDR1 and CDR2 from the germline V gene are LGHDT and YNNKEL (reference sequence). The CDR3 is 15 residues long. V was clipped by 3 bases and J by 8 bases; unmatched bases: 10. CDR3 in amino acids: CASSHLYLGGDEQFF. The DNA for the CDR3 is TGTGCCAGCAGCCATCTTTATCTTGGGGGGGATGAGCAGTTCTTC.

The V and J genes are TRBV5-1 and TRBJ2-1, with D perhaps TRBD2 (6 bases). The germline gives CDR1 SGHRS, CDR2 YFSETQ. V gave up 0 bases and J gave up 7 bases, with 11 bases separating them. This CDR3 region has 14 residues. This CDR3 is CASSLGLEWNEQFF. As DNA, the CDR3 is TGCGCCAGCAGCTTGGGACTAGAGTGGAATGAGCAGTTCTTC.

In this sample, this clonotype turned up a few times. The rearrangement uses TRBV4-3 and TRBJ2-3; no definite D call. This CDR3 is built from 18 residues. V lost 2 bases, J lost 4 bases, and 22 bases lay in between. Germline lookup yields CDR1 LGHNA and CDR2 YSLEER. CDR3 loop: CASSQLSLFSPDPDTQYF. The CDR3 nucleotides are TGCGCCAGCAGCCAACTGTCTCTGTTTTCCCCTGACCCAGATACGCAGTATTTT.

In this sample, this clonotype turned up a few times. V and J are TRBV30 and TRBJ2-1; 7 bases are shared with TRBD2. CDR1 GTSNPN and CDR2 SVGIG come from the germline V gene (reference sequence). Trimming took 8 bases from V and 7 from J; bases not matched to a gene: 11. There are 13 residues in the CDR3. The CDR3 coding sequence is TGTGCCGCCGACAGCGGGGCTCCTAATGAGCAGTTCTTC. Translated: CAADSGAPNEQFF.

The chain couples TRBV13 to TRBJ2-7; maybe TRBD2 (5 bases). The CDR3 is 15 amino acids. Per the germline V gene, CDR1 is PRHDT and CDR2 is FYEKMQ (reference sequence). V dropped 1 base and J dropped 6 bases, with 16 bases sitting between them. The CDR3 DNA sequence: TGTGCCAGCAGCTTAGAAGGGAGAGACCTAGGCGAGCAGTACTTC. It encodes CASSLEGRDLGEQYF.

This clonotype was counted ten times or more. An end of the junction does not agree with germline; a read error may underlie this. The chain combines TRBV7-9 with TRBJ2-7; 11 bases fit TRBD1. Germline CDR1 reads SEHNR; CDR2 reads FQNEAQ (reference sequence). The CDR3 has 12 amino acids. The CDR3 DNA sequence: TGTGCCAGCAGCTTCGGGACAGGGGGTGCGGTCTTC. Protein sequence: CASSFGTGGAVF.

This clonotype has at least ten counts. The gene calls are TRBV5-1 and TRBJ2-7; D possibly corresponds to TRBD2 (5 bases). The CDR3 runs 14 residues. Trimming cost V 4 bases and J 7 bases, with 18 bases left between them. The germline gives CDR1 SGHRS, CDR2 YFSETQ. Here the CDR3 DNA reads TGCGCCAGCAGCCTCCAGCGCCTCTCGGGGGAGCAGTACTTC. This codes for CASSLQRLSGEQYF.

The chain uses TRBV4-1 and TRBJ2-1; 10 nucleotides agree with TRBD1. The ends lost 3 bases at V and 3 bases at J; junction bases unmatched: 5. Germline V gene lookup returns CDR1 MGHRA and CDR2 YSYEKL. The CDR3 sequence is 16 residues long. CDR3: CASSQRQGADYNEQFF. In DNA form, the CDR3 reads TGCGCCAGCAGCCAGAGACAGGGGGCCGACTACAATGAGCAGTTCTTC.

This clonotype was observed many times. This chain uses TRBV3-1 with TRBJ2-3; maybe TRBD1 (5 bases). This CDR3 has 15 amino acids. The V end was cut by 2 bases, the J end by 2 bases, with 11 bases between. Germline lookup yields CDR1 LGHDT and CDR2 YNNKEL (reference sequence). CDR3: CASSQSLGPTDTQYF. The CDR3, as DNA: TGTGCCAGCAGCCAATCGCTGGGGCCCACAGATACGCAGTATTTT.

This clonotype appeared a few times. The V call is TRBV6-6, the J call TRBJ2-3, with D perhaps TRBD2 (5 bases). CDR1 MNHNY and CDR2 SVGAGI come from the germline V gene (reference sequence). The germline V and J ends were trimmed by 5 bases and 2 bases, with 11 bases remaining between them. This CDR3 has 14 residues. The CDR3 DNA is TGTGCCAGCAGTCCCGGAGGTTTCACAGATACGCAGTATTTT. This sequence encodes CASSPGGFTDTQYF.

This chain joins TRBV12-3 or TRBV12-4 and TRBJ2-1; the D gene is possibly TRBD2 (5 bases). The CDR3 sequence is 12 residues long. V lost 5 bases, J lost 10 bases, and 12 bases lay in between. For the CDR3, the DNA is TGTGCCAGCAGTAACGGGATCTGGGAGCAGTTCTTC. Encoded protein: CASSNGIWEQFF.

This clonotype was detected many times. The rearrangement uses TRBV6-2 or TRBV6-3 and TRBJ1-2; 7 bases map to TRBD1. The trim removed 2 bases at V and 3 bases at J, leaving 15 bases unmatched. The CDR3 spans 18 residues. Looked up from germline, CDR1 is MNHEY and CDR2 is SVGEGT. This CDR3 is CASSYTSVDRLRHYGYTF. The CDR3 DNA reads as TGTGCCAGCAGTTACACTTCCGTGGACAGGCTAAGACACTATGGCTACACCTTC.

In its sample, this clonotype was seen many times. The chain recombines TRBV6-6 with TRBJ1-2; 7 positions match TRBD1. V shed 2 bases, J shed 4 bases, and the junction held 4 bases outside the gene matches. Germline CDR1 MNHNY, CDR2 SVGAGI (reference sequence). The CDR3 has 14 amino acids. The CDR3 is CASSYQTGSYGYTF. The CDR3 region has the DNA TGTGCCAGCAGTTACCAGACAGGGAGCTATGGCTACACCTTC.

The chain joins TRBV6-5 to TRBJ1-1; D gene uncertain. Trimming removed 0 bases from V and 1 base from J, with 12 bases in between. This CDR3 is built from 16 residues. Looked up from germline, CDR1 is MNHEY and CDR2 is SVGAGI. CDR3 nucleotide sequence: TGTGCCAGCAGTTACTCGATGGAACCCTCGAACACTGAAGCTTTCTTT. Translating it yields CASSYSMEPSNTEAFF.